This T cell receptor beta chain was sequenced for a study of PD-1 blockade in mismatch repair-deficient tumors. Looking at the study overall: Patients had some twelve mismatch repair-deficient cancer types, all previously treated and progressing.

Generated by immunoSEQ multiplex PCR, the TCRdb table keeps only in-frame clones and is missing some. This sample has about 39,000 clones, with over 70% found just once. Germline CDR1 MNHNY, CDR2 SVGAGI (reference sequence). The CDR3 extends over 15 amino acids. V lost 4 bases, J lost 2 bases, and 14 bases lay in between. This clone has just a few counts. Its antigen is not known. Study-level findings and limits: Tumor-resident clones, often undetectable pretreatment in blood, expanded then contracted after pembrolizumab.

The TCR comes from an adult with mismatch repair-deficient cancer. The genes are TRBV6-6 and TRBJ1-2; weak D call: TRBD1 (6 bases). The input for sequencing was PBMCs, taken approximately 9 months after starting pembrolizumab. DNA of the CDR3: TGTGCCAGCAGTTCCCGGACAGAATTGAACTATGGCTACACCTTC. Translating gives CASSSRTELNYGYTF.